This T cell receptor (beta chain) was identified in a study of shared clonotypes between healthy human individuals. This clone has only one observation. Sequenced by immunoSEQ multiplex PCR; TCRdb stores in-frame clones only, minus some. This table has around 2.5 million clones, approximately 94% appearing once. Germline CDR1 reads SGHNT; CDR2 reads YYREEE (reference sequence). The ends lost 2 bases at V and 7 bases at J; junction bases unmatched: 11. The CDR3 has 15 amino acids. This chain joins TRBV5-4 and TRBJ2-7; 8 bases agree with TRBD2. This TCR derives from a man between 18 and 29 years old in good health. Some clones in this sample may be carry-over from other donors' samples. Source material: naive CD4+ T cells from PBMCs. Described subset: CD45RA+ positively selected. CDR3 region: CASSLRSSGRDEQYF. The CDR3 coding sequence is TGTGCCAGCAGCTTAAGATCCAGCGGGAGAGATGAGCAGTACTTC.